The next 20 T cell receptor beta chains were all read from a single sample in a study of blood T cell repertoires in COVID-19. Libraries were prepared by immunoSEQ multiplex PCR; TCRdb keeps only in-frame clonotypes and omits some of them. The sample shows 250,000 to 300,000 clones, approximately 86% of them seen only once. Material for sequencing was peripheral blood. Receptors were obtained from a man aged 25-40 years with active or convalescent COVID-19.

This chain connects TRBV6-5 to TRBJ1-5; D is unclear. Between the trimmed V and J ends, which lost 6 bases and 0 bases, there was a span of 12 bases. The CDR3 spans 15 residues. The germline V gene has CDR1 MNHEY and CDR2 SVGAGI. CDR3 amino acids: CASSENGISNQPQHF. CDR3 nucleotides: TGTGCCAGCAGCGAGAACGGGATTAGCAATCAGCCCCAGCATTTT.

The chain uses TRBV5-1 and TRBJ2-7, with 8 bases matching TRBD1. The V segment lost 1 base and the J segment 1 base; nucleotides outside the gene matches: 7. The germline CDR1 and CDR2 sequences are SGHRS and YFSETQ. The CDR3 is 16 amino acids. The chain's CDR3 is CASSLQPGQESYEQYF. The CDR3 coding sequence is TGCGCCAGCAGCTTGCAGCCGGGACAGGAGTCCTACGAGCAGTACTTC.

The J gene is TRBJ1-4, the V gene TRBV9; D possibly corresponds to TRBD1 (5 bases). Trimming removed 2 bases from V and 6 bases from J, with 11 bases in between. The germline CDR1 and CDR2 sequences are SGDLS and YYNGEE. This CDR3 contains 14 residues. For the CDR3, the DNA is TGTGCCAGCAGCGTTTCAGGGTCGGATGAAAAACTGTTTTTT. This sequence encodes CASSVSGSDEKLFF.

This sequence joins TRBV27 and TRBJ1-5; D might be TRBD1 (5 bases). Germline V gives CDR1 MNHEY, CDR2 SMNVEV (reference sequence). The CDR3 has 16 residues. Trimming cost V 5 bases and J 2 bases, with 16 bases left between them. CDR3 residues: CASSLVWGYGNQPQHF. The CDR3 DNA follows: TGTGCCAGCAGTCTAGTATGGGGCTACGGCAATCAGCCCCAGCATTTT.

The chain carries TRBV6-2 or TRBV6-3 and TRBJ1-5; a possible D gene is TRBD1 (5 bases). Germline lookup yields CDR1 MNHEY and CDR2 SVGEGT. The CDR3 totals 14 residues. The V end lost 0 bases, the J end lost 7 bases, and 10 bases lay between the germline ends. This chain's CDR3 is CASSYSGGLQPQHF. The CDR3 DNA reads TGTGCCAGCAGTTACTCGGGGGGGTTGCAGCCCCAGCATTTT.

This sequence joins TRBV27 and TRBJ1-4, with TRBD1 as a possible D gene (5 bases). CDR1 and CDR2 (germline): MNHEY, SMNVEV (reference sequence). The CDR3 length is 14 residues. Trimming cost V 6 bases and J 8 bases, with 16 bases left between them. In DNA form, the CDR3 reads TGTGCCAGCAGGGCAGGGATGGGATGGGAAAAACTGTTTTTT. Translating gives CASRAGMGWEKLFF. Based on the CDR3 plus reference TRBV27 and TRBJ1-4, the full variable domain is EAQVTQNPRYLITVTGKKLTVTCSQNMNHEYMSWYRQDPGLGLRQIYYSMNVEVTDKGDVPEGYKVSRKEKRNFPLILESPSPNQTSLYFCASRAGMGWEKLFFGSGTQLSVL.

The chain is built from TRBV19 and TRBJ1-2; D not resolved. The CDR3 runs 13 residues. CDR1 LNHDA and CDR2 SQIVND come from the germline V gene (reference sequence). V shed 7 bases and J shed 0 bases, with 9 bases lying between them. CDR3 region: CASNPSTNYGYTF. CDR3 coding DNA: TGTGCCAGTAACCCTAGTACTAACTATGGCTACACCTTC.

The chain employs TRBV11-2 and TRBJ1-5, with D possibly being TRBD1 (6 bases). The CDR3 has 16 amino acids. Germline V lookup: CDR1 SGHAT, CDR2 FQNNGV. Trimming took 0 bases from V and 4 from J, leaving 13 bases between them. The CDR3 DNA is TGTGCCAGCAGCTTAGATCGGACACAGGGAAATCAGCCCCAGCATTTT. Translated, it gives CASSLDRTQGNQPQHF.

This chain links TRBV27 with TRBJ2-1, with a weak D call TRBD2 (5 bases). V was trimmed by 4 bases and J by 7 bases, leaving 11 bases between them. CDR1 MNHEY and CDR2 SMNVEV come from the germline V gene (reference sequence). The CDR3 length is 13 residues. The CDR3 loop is CASSSDSVNEQFF. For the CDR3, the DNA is TGTGCCAGCAGTTCGGACTCAGTGAATGAGCAGTTCTTC.

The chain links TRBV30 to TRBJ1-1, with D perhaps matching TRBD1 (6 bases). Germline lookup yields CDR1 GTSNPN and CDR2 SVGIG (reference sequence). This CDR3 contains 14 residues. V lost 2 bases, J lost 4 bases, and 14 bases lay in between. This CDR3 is CAWSLGGGSTEAFF. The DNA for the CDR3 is TGTGCCTGGAGTTTAGGGGGTGGTAGCACTGAAGCTTTCTTT.

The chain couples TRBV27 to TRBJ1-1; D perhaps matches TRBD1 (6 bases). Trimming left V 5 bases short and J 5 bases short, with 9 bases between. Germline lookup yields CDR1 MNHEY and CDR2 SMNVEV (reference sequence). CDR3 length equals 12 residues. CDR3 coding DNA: TGTGCCAGCAGTAAACAGGGTACTGAAGCTTTCTTT. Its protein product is CASSKQGTEAFF.

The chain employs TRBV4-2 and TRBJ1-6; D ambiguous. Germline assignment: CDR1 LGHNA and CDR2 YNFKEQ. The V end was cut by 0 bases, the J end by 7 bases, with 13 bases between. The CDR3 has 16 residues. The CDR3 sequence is CASSQDPNRSNSPLHF. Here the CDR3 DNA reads TGTGCCAGCAGCCAAGATCCCAACAGAAGCAATTCACCCCTCCACTTT.

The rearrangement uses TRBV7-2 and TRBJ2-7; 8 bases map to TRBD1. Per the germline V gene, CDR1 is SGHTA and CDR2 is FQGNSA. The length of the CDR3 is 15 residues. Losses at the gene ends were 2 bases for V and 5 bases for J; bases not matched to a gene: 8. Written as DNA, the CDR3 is TGTGCCAGCAGCTTATCCCGGACAGGGTTCAACGAGCAGTACTTC. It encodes CASSLSRTGFNEQYF.

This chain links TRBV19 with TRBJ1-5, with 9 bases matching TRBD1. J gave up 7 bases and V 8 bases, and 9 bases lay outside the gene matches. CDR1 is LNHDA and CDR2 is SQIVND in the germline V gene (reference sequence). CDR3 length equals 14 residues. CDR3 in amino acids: CASSGQGRFQPQHF. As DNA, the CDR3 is TGTGCCAGTTCGGGACAGGGACGTTTCCAGCCCCAGCATTTT.

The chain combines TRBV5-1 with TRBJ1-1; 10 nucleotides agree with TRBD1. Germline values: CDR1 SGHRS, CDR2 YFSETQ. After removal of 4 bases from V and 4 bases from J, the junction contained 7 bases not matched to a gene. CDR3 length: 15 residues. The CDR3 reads CASSPTTGGGTEAFF. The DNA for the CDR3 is TGCGCCAGCAGCCCAACGACAGGGGGCGGCACTGAAGCTTTCTTT.

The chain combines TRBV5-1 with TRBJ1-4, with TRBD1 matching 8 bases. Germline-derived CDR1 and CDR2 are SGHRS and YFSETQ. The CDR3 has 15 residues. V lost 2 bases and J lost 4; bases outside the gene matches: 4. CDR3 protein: CASSFQDRVNEKLFF. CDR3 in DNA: TGCGCCAGCAGCTTCCAGGACAGGGTTAATGAAAAACTGTTTTTT.

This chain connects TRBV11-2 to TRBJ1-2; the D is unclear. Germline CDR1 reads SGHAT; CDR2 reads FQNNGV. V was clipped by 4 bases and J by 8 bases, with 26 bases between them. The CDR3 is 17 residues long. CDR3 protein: CASSSSGRYIGQQGYTF. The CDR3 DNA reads TGTGCCAGCAGCTCCTCTGGGAGATATATTGGGCAGCAGGGCTACACCTTC.

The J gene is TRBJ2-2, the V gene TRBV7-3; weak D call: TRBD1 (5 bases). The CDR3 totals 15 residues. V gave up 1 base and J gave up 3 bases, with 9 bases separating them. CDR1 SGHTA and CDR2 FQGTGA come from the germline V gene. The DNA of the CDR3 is TGTGCCAGCAGCTTAAGTGGGGCGGACACCGGGGAGCTGTTTTTT. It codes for CASSLSGADTGELFF.

CDR3 coding DNA: TGTGCCAGCTCACTGGTAGACAGGGGAAACACAGATACGCAGTATTTT. It is translated as CASSLVDRGNTDTQYF. This sequence joins TRBV18 and TRBJ2-3; 8 bases agree with TRBD1. This CDR3 has 16 amino acids. V shed 4 bases and J 2 bases; nucleotides not matched to a gene: 8. The V gene's germline CDR1 is KGHSH and CDR2 LQKENI.

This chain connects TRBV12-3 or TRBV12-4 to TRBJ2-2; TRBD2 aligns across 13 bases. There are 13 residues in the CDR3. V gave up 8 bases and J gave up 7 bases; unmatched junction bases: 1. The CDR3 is CASGTSGDGELFF. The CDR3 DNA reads TGTGCCAGCGGGACTAGCGGGGACGGGGAGCTGTTTTTT.